A selection of T cell receptor beta chains follows, all from one sample in a study of OX40 agonist ivuxolimab in advanced cancers. Sequenced by immunoSEQ multiplex PCR; TCRdb stores in-frame clones only, minus some. Of approximately 33,000 clones listed, 75% to 90% are singletons. The source was CD4+ or CD8+ T cells sorted from blood, collected in a trial of the OX40 agonist ivuxolimab. Source of these receptors: an adult with an advanced solid tumor such as melanoma, head and neck, liver or kidney cancer. Both conserved end residues are part of each CDR3. D genes are given only for firm matches. Expanded clones get a size class; other rows say once, few or many, or leave the size out.

size	length	D	V	J	CDR3	DNA
.	17	.	TRBV4-2	TRBJ2-1	CASSPEGLLGSYNEQFF	TGTGCCAGCAGCCCAGAAGGCCTGCTCGGTTCCTACAATGAGCAGTTCTTC
.	15	.	TRBV28	TRBJ2-2	CASSHRGFVAGELFF	TGTGCCAGCAGTCATAGGGGGTTTGTGGCCGGGGAGCTGTTTTTT
few	15	.	TRBV7-2	TRBJ1-6	CASSLIGGVNSPLHF	TGTGCCAGCAGCTTAATCGGGGGGGTGAATTCACCCCTCCACTTT
.	15	.	TRBV21-1	TRBJ1-2	CASSLSRGLLNGYTF	TGTGCCAGCAGTTTATCGAGAGGGCTCCTCAATGGCTACACCTTC
.	15	TRBD2	TRBV27	TRBJ2-3	CASSLMAGVGDTQYF	TGTGCCAGCAGTTTAATGGCGGGAGTCGGCGATACGCAGTATTTT
.	12	.	TRBV15	TRBJ2-4	CATSRGRGIQYF	TGTGCCACCAGCAGAGGCCGGGGGATTCAGTACTTC
.	14	.	TRBV5-5	TRBJ1-5	CASSEGYSNQPQHF	TGTGCCAGCAGCGAGGGTTATAGCAATCAGCCCCAGCATTTT
.	16	TRBD1	TRBV5-6	TRBJ1-4	CASSSIFGTANEKLFF	TGTGCCAGCAGCTCAATTTTCGGGACAGCTAATGAAAAACTGTTTTTT
.	14	TRBD2	TRBV28	TRBJ2-1	CASKGLARYNEQFF	TGTGCCAGTAAGGGACTAGCGCGGTACAATGAGCAGTTCTTC
.	14	.	TRBV27	TRBJ2-7	CASSVDMGLYEQYF	TGTGCCAGCAGTGTGGACATGGGCCTCTACGAGCAGTACTTC
once	16	TRBD2	TRBV7-6	TRBJ2-1	CASSLGLAGGPNEQFF	TGTGCCAGCAGCTTGGGACTAGCGGGAGGGCCTAATGAGCAGTTCTTC
.	16	TRBD2	TRBV5-1	TRBJ2-1	CASSLGVGLAIYEQFF	TGCGCCAGCAGCTTGGGTGTAGGACTAGCGATATATGAGCAGTTCTTC
.	15	TRBD1	TRBV28	TRBJ1-4	CASSLFKGAEEKLFF	TGTGCCAGCAGTTTATTTAAGGGGGCGGAGGAAAAACTGTTTTTT
.	14	.	TRBV28	TRBJ1-5	CASSFDLPNQPQHF	TGTGCCAGCAGTTTTGACCTCCCCAATCAGCCCCAGCATTTT
.	13	.	TRBV27	TRBJ2-7	CASSLRLVDEQYF	TGTGCCAGCAGTTTACGACTAGTCGACGAGCAGTACTTC
.	14	.	TRBV11-2	TRBJ2-1	CASSFRGRNNEQFF	TGTGCCAGCAGCTTTAGGGGCCGGAACAATGAGCAGTTCTTC
.	16	TRBD2	TRBV28	TRBJ2-5	CASRLGTSGRGETQYF	TGTGCCAGCAGGCTCGGGACTAGCGGGAGAGGGGAGACCCAGTACTTC
once	14	.	TRBV4-1	TRBJ2-5	CASSLESGWETQYF	TGCGCCAGCAGCCTAGAATCAGGGTGGGAGACCCAGTACTTC
.	14	.	TRBV29-1	TRBJ1-4	CSVWRAGKDEKLFF	TGCAGCGTCTGGCGGGCAGGGAAAGACGAAAAACTGTTTTTT
.	13	TRBD1	TRBV29-1	TRBJ2-1	CSVEGTGEIQQFF	TGCAGCGTTGAAGGGACAGGAGAAATTCAGCAGTTCTTC
.	16	TRBD1	TRBV11-1	TRBJ2-3	CASSQDRDRVTDTQYF	TGTGCCAGCAGCCAAGACCGGGACAGGGTCACAGATACGCAGTATTTT
.	12	.	TRBV27	TRBJ2-1	CASSLCHYEQFF	TGTGCCAGCAGTTTATGCCACTATGAGCAGTTCTTC
.	16	TRBD2	TRBV9	TRBJ2-1	CASSISGSDSYNEQFF	TGTGCCAGCAGCATTAGCGGGTCCGACTCCTACAATGAGCAGTTCTTC
once	13	.	TRBV29-1	TRBJ2-7	CSAITDTNYEQYF	TGCAGCGCTATTACGGACACCAACTACGAGCAGTACTTC
.	12	.	TRBV28	TRBJ1-5	CASSLGNQPQHF	TGTGCCAGCAGTTTGGGCAATCAGCCCCAGCATTTT
.	12	TRBD2	TRBV2	TRBJ2-1	CASTLADNEQFF	TGTGCCAGCACACTAGCGGACAATGAGCAGTTCTTC
.	14	.	TRBV6-5	TRBJ1-1	CASSLAGDGAEAFF	TGTGCCAGCAGCCTTGCAGGGGACGGAGCTGAAGCTTTCTTT
few	17	TRBD2	TRBV4-3	TRBJ2-2	CASSQELASGSIGELFF	TGCGCCAGCAGCCAAGAGTTGGCTAGCGGGAGTATCGGGGAGCTGTTTTTT
medium-sized	16	.	TRBV4-2	TRBJ1-4	CASSQVVRVTDEKLFF	TGTGCCAGCAGCCAGGTCGTTCGAGTTACTGATGAAAAACTGTTTTTT
.	16	TRBD2	TRBV28	TRBJ2-1	CASSTSTSGSRVEQFF	TGTGCCAGCAGTACTTCTACTAGCGGGAGTAGGGTCGAGCAGTTCTTC
.	15	TRBD2	TRBV9	TRBJ2-5	CASSSTGTSGETQYF	TGTGCCAGCAGCTCTACCGGGACTAGTGGAGAGACCCAGTACTTC
.	14	.	TRBV6-1	TRBJ1-2	CASSAGPELYGYTF	TGTGCCAGCAGTGCGGGCCCCGAACTATATGGCTACACCTTC
.	16	.	TRBV11-2	TRBJ2-7	CASSSTARGWLYEQYF	TGTGCCAGCAGCTCGACAGCCCGCGGGTGGCTCTACGAGCAGTACTTC
.	16	.	TRBV28	TRBJ2-7	CASSTTYRELGYEQYF	TGTGCCAGCAGCACAACATACAGGGAGTTGGGGTACGAGCAGTACTTC
.	14	.	TRBV28	TRBJ1-2	CASSFRGQGYGYTF	TGTGCCAGCAGTTTTCGGGGGCAGGGCTATGGCTACACCTTC
.	15	.	TRBV19	TRBJ1-5	CASILGERAVQPQHF	TGTGCCAGTATCCTCGGGGAAAGGGCTGTTCAGCCCCAGCATTTT
.	14	TRBD2	TRBV27	TRBJ2-4	CASSSGGTKNIQYF	TGTGCCAGCAGTTCGGGGGGAACCAAAAACATTCAGTACTTC
.	13	.	TRBV9	TRBJ1-1	CASSGVRDTEAFF	TGTGCCAGCAGCGGAGTCAGGGACACTGAAGCTTTCTTT
.	18	TRBD2	TRBV5-4	TRBJ2-7	CASSPGTSGRPHSYEQYF	TGTGCCAGCAGCCCCGGGACTAGCGGGAGGCCACACTCCTACGAGCAGTACTTC
.	13	.	TRBV29-1	TRBJ1-1	CSVASGLNTEAFF	TGCAGCGTTGCTTCTGGGTTGAACACTGAAGCTTTCTTT
.	15	.	TRBV7-6	TRBJ2-2	CASSLVRGLTGELFF	TGTGCCAGCAGCTTAGTCAGGGGACTCACCGGGGAGCTGTTTTTT
.	14	.	TRBV10-1	TRBJ2-1	CASSEAGAGNEQFF	TGCGCCAGCAGTGAGGCAGGGGCTGGGAATGAGCAGTTCTTC
few	14	.	TRBV7-2	TRBJ2-1	CASSLADIVNEQFF	TGTGCCAGCAGCTTAGCCGACATAGTGAATGAGCAGTTCTTC
.	12	TRBD1	TRBV19	TRBJ2-1	CASSQTGGEQFF	TGTGCCAGTAGCCAAACAGGGGGTGAGCAGTTCTTC
.	15	.	TRBV4-2	TRBJ2-1	CASSQERGVQVEQFF	TGTGCCAGCAGCCAAGAACGCGGGGTACAGGTTGAGCAGTTCTTC
.	14	TRBD2	TRBV4-2	TRBJ2-3	CASSQLAGTDTQYF	TGTGCCAGCAGCCAGCTAGCGGGAACAGATACGCAGTATTTT
.	15	.	TRBV5-4	TRBJ2-7	CASSQEEGSSYEQYF	TGTGCCAGCAGCCAAGAAGAGGGCTCCTCCTACGAGCAGTACTTC
.	17	TRBD2	TRBV27	TRBJ2-3	CASSPHWLAGVTDTQYF	TGTGCCAGCAGTCCCCATTGGCTAGCGGGAGTAACAGATACGCAGTATTTT
.	15	.	TRBV11-2	TRBJ2-5	CASSFGSSEGETQYF	TGTGCCAGCAGCTTCGGGTCCTCAGAGGGAGAGACCCAGTACTTC
medium-sized	15	.	TRBV7-3	TRBJ1-3	CASSLSGGYGNTIYF	TGTGCCAGCAGCTTAAGTGGGGGCTATGGAAACACCATATATTTT
.	16	TRBD2	TRBV11-3	TRBJ2-1	CASSLDGTSGSNEQFF	TGTGCCAGCAGCTTAGATGGGACTAGCGGGAGTAATGAGCAGTTCTTC
.	16	TRBD2	TRBV28	TRBJ2-2	CASSLIGTSDTGELFF	TGTGCCAGCAGTTTAATCGGGACTAGCGACACCGGGGAGCTGTTTTTT
.	16	.	TRBV6-1	TRBJ1-5	CASSDPASYGSQPQHF	TGTGCCAGCAGTGACCCGGCGTCATACGGGAGTCAGCCCCAGCATTTT
.	12	.	TRBV7-9	TRBJ1-4	CASRPVNEKLFF	TGTGCCAGCAGACCGGTTAATGAAAAACTGTTTTTT
.	16	TRBD2	TRBV27	TRBJ2-7	CASSLLGLAGVGEQYF	TGTGCCAGCAGTTTATTAGGACTAGCGGGAGTTGGCGAGCAGTACTTC